The next 25 T cell receptor beta chains were all read from a single sample in a study of blood T cells in healthy people across ages. Together with a sample-barcoded 5' primer, a J-beta primer mix was included in a second PCR lasting 7 to 11 cycles. TCRdb processed the 5' RACE reads anew with MiXCR; each CDR3 protein has one entry. The sample has around 1.1 million distinct CDR3 sequences; less than 45% are singletons. The sample comprised blood. These receptors all come from a young man in good health.

V is TRBV12-3 or TRBV12-4 and J is TRBJ1-3; 8 bases are shared with TRBD1. This CDR3 has 15 residues. Trimming removed 6 bases from V and 3 bases from J; junction bases left unmatched: 7. CDR3 nucleotides: TGTGCCAGCAGCCCAGACAGGGGTGGTGGAAACACCATATATTTT. Protein sequence: CASSPDRGGGNTIYF.

V gene TRBV4-3 combines with J gene TRBJ2-1; 15 bases fit TRBD2. Germline-derived CDR1 and CDR2 are LGHNA and YSLEER. Trimming at V came to 3 bases and at J to 7 bases, leaving 1 base not matched to a gene. The CDR3 contains 15 residues. For the CDR3, the DNA is TGCGCCAGCAGCCATGGGACTAGCGGGGGGAATGAGCAGTTCTTC. Translation: CASSHGTSGGNEQFF.

Concerning this clonotype: One junction end does not reproduce the germline sequence, and a read error may be involved. The gene calls are TRBV7-2 and TRBJ1-5, with no clear D. The germline CDR1 and CDR2 sequences are SGHTA and FQGNSA. CDR3 size: 17 residues. CDR3 sequence (DNA): TGTGTCAGCAGCCTTCGAGAGGATTTTGAGTCCCTTCAGCCCCAGCATTTT. Protein: CVSSLREDFESLQPQHF.

The V call is TRBV29-1, the J call TRBJ2-7; no clear D. Trimming left V 3 bases short and J 0 bases short, with 6 bases between. The CDR3 is 12 residues long. CDR1 is SQVTM, CDR2 ANQGSEA, per germline. CDR3: CSVETSSYEQYF. As DNA, the CDR3 is TGCAGCGTTGAGACGAGCTCCTACGAGCAGTACTTC.

The DNA for the CDR3 is TGCAGTGGCCTCCACACGAACACCGGGGAGCTGTTTTTT. Protein product: CSGLHTNTGELFF. V gene TRBV20-1 combines with J gene TRBJ2-2; D not resolved. The CDR3 covers 13 residues. Trimming left V 7 bases short and J 0 bases short, with 9 bases between. Looked up from germline, CDR1 is DFQATT and CDR2 is SNEGSKA (reference sequence).

This clonotype appeared a few times. The J gene is TRBJ2-5, the V gene TRBV5-6; D remains ambiguous. The V end lost 5 bases, the J end lost 11 bases, and 13 bases lay between the germline ends. The germline CDR1 and CDR2 sequences are SGHDT and YYEEEE. The CDR3 totals 11 residues. The CDR3 protein is CASRGLSAQYF. The CDR3 nucleotides read TGTGCCAGCAGGGGTTTAAGCGCGCAGTACTTC. The complete variable domain, with remaining parts taken from reference TRBV5-6 and TRBJ2-5, reads DAGVTQSPTHLIKTRGQQVTLRCSPKSGHDTVSWYQQALGQGPQFIFQYYEEEERQRGNFPDRFSGHQFPNYSSELNVNALLLGDSALYLCASRGLSAQYFGPGTRLLVL.

The table lists this clonotype with a few counts. The CDR3 sequence: CASSLGGTGITDTQYF. Here the CDR3 DNA reads TGCGCCAGCAGCCTTGGCGGGACAGGGATCACAGATACGCAGTATTTT. This sequence joins TRBV4-1 and TRBJ2-3; 9 bases align to TRBD1. CDR3 length: 16 amino acids. The germline V gene encodes CDR1 MGHRA and CDR2 YSYEKL. V lost 4 bases, J lost 2 bases, and 7 bases stayed unmatched.

This clonotype was counted ten times or more. The chain is built from TRBV20-1 and TRBJ1-5; no reliable D call. Germline V gene lookup returns CDR1 DFQATT and CDR2 SNEGSKA (reference sequence). The CDR3 contains 13 residues. V gave up 1 base and J gave up 3 bases, with 7 bases separating them. The DNA of the CDR3 is TGCAGTGCTAGAGTGGCCTTCAATCAGCCCCAGCATTTT. Protein: CSARVAFNQPQHF.

The chain links TRBV7-2 to TRBJ2-1; 7 bases are shared with TRBD2. The CDR3 is 18 amino acids. The trim removed 5 bases at V and 9 bases at J, leaving 22 bases unmatched. Germline V gives CDR1 SGHTA, CDR2 FQGNSA. CDR3 sequence reads: CASSPIIRDYDIPIEQFF. CDR3 in DNA: TGTGCCAGCAGCCCGATAATCCGGGACTACGATATCCCCATTGAGCAGTTCTTC.

The V gene is TRBV3-1, the J gene TRBJ2-1; the D gene is possibly TRBD1 (6 bases). Germline V CDR1 and CDR2: LGHDT, YNNKEL (reference sequence). This CDR3 has 17 residues. Trimming cost V 0 bases and J 8 bases, with 20 bases left between them. The chain's CDR3 is CASSQDKGTGWKDEQFF. The CDR3 region has the DNA TGTGCCAGCAGCCAAGATAAGGGCACAGGGTGGAAGGATGAGCAGTTCTTC.

This clonotype has a handful of counts. This rearrangement joins TRBV5-1 to TRBJ2-3; the match to TRBD1 covers 8 bases. Germline loops: CDR1 SGHRS, CDR2 YFSETQ. The length of the CDR3 is 14 residues. V lost 4 bases and J lost 3; bases outside the gene matches: 4. CDR3 coding DNA: TGCGCCAGCAGCACCCAGGGGGCAACAGATACGCAGTATTTT. This gives the protein CASSTQGATDTQYF.

The chain uses TRBV27 and TRBJ2-1, with D tentatively TRBD2 (6 bases). V lost 3 bases to trimming and J lost 4 bases, with 10 bases between them. CDR1 and CDR2 (germline): MNHEY, SMNVEV (reference sequence). This CDR3 comprises 14 residues. The CDR3 DNA reads as TGTGCCAGCAGTTTCCCGGGGAGGTACAATGAGCAGTTCTTC. Translation gives CASSFPGRYNEQFF.

The rearrangement links TRBV10-3 to TRBJ2-7; D possibly corresponds to TRBD1 (7 bases). CDR1 is ENHRY, CDR2 SYGVKD, per germline. This CDR3 contains 14 residues. Trimming removed 6 bases from V and 2 bases from J, with 14 bases in between. The CDR3 DNA follows: TGTGCCATCAGGGGCGGGACAGCGGCCTACGAGCAGTACTTC. It specifies CAIRGGTAAYEQYF.

This clonotype was seen more than once but under ten times. The V gene is TRBV4-3, the J gene TRBJ2-1, with D perhaps assigned TRBD1 or TRBD2 (6 bases each). V was trimmed by 3 bases and J by 4 bases, leaving 13 bases between them. Germline V lookup: CDR1 LGHNA, CDR2 YSLEER. The CDR3 contains 15 residues. The CDR3 nucleotides are TGCGCCAGCAGCCACATGAGGGGGGCTTACAATGAGCAGTTCTTC. Translation: CASSHMRGAYNEQFF.

The chain links TRBV9 to TRBJ2-3; 11 bases agree with TRBD1. CDR1 SGDLS and CDR2 YYNGEE come from the germline V gene. V lost 3 bases and J lost 4; bases outside the gene matches: 4. This CDR3 contains 15 residues. The CDR3 here is CASSGGQGGADTQYF. The CDR3 nucleotides are TGTGCCAGCAGCGGGGGACAGGGGGGAGCAGATACGCAGTATTTT.

The chain joins TRBV5-1 to TRBJ2-1, with 8 bases identical to TRBD2. From germline, CDR1 is SGHRS and CDR2 YFSETQ. The CDR3 covers 14 residues. Trimming at V came to 4 bases and at J to 6 bases, leaving 6 bases not matched to a gene. Written as DNA, the CDR3 is TGCGCCAGCAGCCCCTTGCGGGGGGCCAATGAGCAGTTCTTC. Its protein product is CASSPLRGANEQFF. Using reference TRBV5-1 and TRBJ2-1 for the parts outside the CDR3, the full variable domain is KAGVTQTPRYLIKTRGQQVTLSCSPISGHRSVSWYQQTPGQGLQFLFEYFSETQRNKGNFPGRFSGRQFSNSRSEMNVSTLELGDSALYLCASSPLRGANEQFFGPGTRLTVL.

Note on this clonotype: An end of the junction differs from the germline gene, which may be a read error. This chain joins TRBV18 and TRBJ1-2; no clear D. The length of the CDR3 is 14 residues. Per germline, CDR1 KGHSH and CDR2 LQKENI. The CDR3 region is CASSPQQPFDGYTF. CDR3 DNA sequence: TGTGCCAGCTCACCACAACAGCCCTTTGATGGGTACACCTTC.

The CDR3: CSGDRGRTEAFF. The CDR3 region has the DNA TGCAGTGGGGACAGGGGACGTACTGAAGCTTTCTTT. The chain couples TRBV20-1 to TRBJ1-1; 10 nucleotides line up with TRBD1. CDR1 is DFQATT and CDR2 is SNEGSKA in the germline V gene (reference sequence). The length of the CDR3 is 12 residues. The trim removed 7 bases at V and 5 bases at J, leaving 4 bases unmatched.

This clonotype occurred once. V is TRBV20-1 and J is TRBJ2-1, with 8 nucleotides matching TRBD2. Germline CDR1 reads DFQATT; CDR2 reads SNEGSKA (reference sequence). This CDR3 is built from 16 residues. The V gene end was trimmed by 6 bases and the J gene end by 0 bases; junction bases not matched to a gene: 10. CDR3 in DNA: TGCAGTGCCGGGGGGGGACCTCCGAGCTCCTACAATGAGCAGTTCTTC. Encoded protein: CSAGGGPPSSYNEQFF.

The chain has TRBV12-3 or TRBV12-4 and TRBJ1-2; tentatively, D is TRBD1 (6 bases). The CDR3 runs 14 residues. The germline V and J ends were trimmed by 6 bases and 4 bases, with 15 bases remaining between them. The CDR3 coding sequence is TGTGCCAGCAGAACGGACAGCTGGGGCTATGGCTACACCTTC. This codes for CASRTDSWGYGYTF.

The V and J genes are TRBV20-1 and TRBJ2-2; TRBD1 matches 8 bases. With 2 bases clipped from V and 5 bases from J, the junction kept 7 bases outside the gene matches. The CDR3 has 15 amino acids. Germline V gene lookup returns CDR1 DFQATT and CDR2 SNEGSKA (reference sequence). CDR3 nucleotide sequence: TGCAGTGCTAGACCTAGACAGGGGAGGACCGGGGAGCTGTTTTTT. It translates to CSARPRQGRTGELFF.

V and J are TRBV6-6 and TRBJ1-3; D remains unclear. The CDR3 spans 16 residues. CDR1 MNHNY and CDR2 SVGAGI come from the germline V gene (reference sequence). V lost 8 bases and J lost 0, with 17 bases in between. The CDR3 bases are TGTGCCAGCTATGTAAGGGAGTATAGCTCTGGAAACACCATATATTTT. This encodes CASYVREYSSGNTIYF.

The chain links TRBV24-1 to TRBJ2-3; TRBD1 matches 7 bases. The junction had 6 bases not matched to a gene; V was cut back by 0 bases and J by 4 bases. CDR3 length: 16 amino acids. Germline V gives CDR1 KGHDR, CDR2 SFDVKD. The CDR3 DNA follows: TGTGCCACCAGTGATTTGGAGGGGGCGATCCCAGATACGCAGTATTTT. This encodes CATSDLEGAIPDTQYF.

The rearrangement joins TRBV27 to TRBJ1-1; 9 bases line up with TRBD1. This CDR3 has 15 amino acids. V was clipped by 4 bases and J by 3 bases; unmatched bases: 6. CDR1 and CDR2 (germline): MNHEY, SMNVEV (reference sequence). Here the CDR3 DNA reads TGTGCCAGCAGTTCTTACCGGGACAGGGACACTGAAGCTTTCTTT. Residues: CASSSYRDRDTEAFF.

In regard to this clonotype: A read error is likely here: a far larger clone is one base away. The CDR3 sequence is CAGRRGTDTQYF. Here the CDR3 DNA reads TGTGCCGGCCGCAGGGGGACAGATACGCAGTATTTT. The chain has TRBV12-3 or TRBV12-4 and TRBJ2-3; 7 nucleotides match TRBD1. The CDR3 covers 12 residues. V lost 11 bases and J lost 3; bases outside the gene matches: 5.